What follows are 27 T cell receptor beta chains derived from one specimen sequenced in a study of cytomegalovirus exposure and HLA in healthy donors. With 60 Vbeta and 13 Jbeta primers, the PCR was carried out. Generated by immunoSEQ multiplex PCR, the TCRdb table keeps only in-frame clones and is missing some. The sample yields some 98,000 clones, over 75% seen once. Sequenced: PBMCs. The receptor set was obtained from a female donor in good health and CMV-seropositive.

As DNA, the CDR3 is TGTGCCAGCAGTGAAGACAGGGGGGACTATGGCTACACCTTC. This gives the protein CASSEDRGDYGYTF. The rearrangement joins TRBV2 to TRBJ1-2, with TRBD1 matching over 8 bases. Germline assignment: CDR1 SNHLY and CDR2 FYNNEI. Losses at the gene ends were 1 base for V and 3 bases for J; bases not matched to a gene: 1. This CDR3 comprises 14 residues.

The CDR3 DNA is TGCGCCAGCAGCCCAAGGACAGGAATGAACACTGAAGCTTTCTTT. Protein: CASSPRTGMNTEAFF. The chain couples TRBV4-1 to TRBJ1-1; 7 bases fit TRBD1. After removal of 4 bases from V and 0 bases from J, the junction contained 5 bases not matched to a gene. The germline CDR1 and CDR2 sequences are MGHRA and YSYEKL. The CDR3 extends over 15 amino acids.

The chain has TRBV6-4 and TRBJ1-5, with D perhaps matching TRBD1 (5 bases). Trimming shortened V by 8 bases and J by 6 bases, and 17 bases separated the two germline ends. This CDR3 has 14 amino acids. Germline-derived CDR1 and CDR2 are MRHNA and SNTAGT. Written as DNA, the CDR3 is TGTGCCAGCGGCCTTACAGGCCTTAGTCAGCCCCAGCATTTT. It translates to CASGLTGLSQPQHF.

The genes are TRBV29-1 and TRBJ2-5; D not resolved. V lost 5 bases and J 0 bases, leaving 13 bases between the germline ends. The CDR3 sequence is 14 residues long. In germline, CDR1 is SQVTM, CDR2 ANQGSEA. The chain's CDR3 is CSVNIYSNQETQYF. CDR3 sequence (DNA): TGCAGCGTTAACATCTACAGTAACCAAGAGACCCAGTACTTC.

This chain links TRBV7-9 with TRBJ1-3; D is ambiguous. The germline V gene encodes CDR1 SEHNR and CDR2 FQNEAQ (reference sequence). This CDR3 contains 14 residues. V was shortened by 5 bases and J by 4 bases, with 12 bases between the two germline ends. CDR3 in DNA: TGTGCCAGCAGCCACCTGTTGGCAGGAAACACCATATATTTT. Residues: CASSHLLAGNTIYF.

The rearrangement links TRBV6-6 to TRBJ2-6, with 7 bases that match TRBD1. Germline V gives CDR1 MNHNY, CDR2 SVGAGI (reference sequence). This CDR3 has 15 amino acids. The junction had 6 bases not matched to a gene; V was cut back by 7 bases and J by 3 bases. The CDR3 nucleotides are TGTGCCAGCACTAGAGACAGGGTTGGGGCCAACGTCCTGACTTTC. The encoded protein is CASTRDRVGANVLTF.

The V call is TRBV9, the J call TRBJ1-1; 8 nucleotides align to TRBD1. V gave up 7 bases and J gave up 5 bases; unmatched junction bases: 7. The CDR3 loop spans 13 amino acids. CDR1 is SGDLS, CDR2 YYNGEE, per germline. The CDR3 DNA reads TGTGCCAGCCAGGACAGGGAGGAAACTGAAGCTTTCTTT. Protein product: CASQDREETEAFF. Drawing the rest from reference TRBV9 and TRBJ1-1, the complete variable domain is DSGVTQTPKHLITATGQRVTLRCSPRSGDLSVYWYQQSLDQGLQFLIQYYNGEERAKGNILERFSAQQFPDLHSELNLSSLELGDSALYFCASQDREETEAFFGQGTRLTVV.

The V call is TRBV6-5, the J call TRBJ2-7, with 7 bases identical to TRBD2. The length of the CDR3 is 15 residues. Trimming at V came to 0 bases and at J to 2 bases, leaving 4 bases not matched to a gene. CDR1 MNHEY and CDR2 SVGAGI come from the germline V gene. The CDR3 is CASSYSELAAYEQYF. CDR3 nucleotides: TGTGCCAGCAGTTACTCTGAGCTAGCGGCCTACGAGCAGTACTTC.

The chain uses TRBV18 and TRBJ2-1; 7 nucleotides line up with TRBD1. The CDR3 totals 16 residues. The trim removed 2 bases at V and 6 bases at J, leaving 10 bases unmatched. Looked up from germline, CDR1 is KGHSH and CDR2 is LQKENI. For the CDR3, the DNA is TGTGCCAGCTCACCAGTGCCGGGACAGAGTTTCAATGAGCAGTTCTTC. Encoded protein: CASSPVPGQSFNEQFF.

CDR3 in DNA: TGTGCCAGCAGCTTATACGGGACAGGGAGCACCGGGGAGCTGTTTTTT. Its translation: CASSLYGTGSTGELFF. The chain combines TRBV7-9 with TRBJ2-2; the match to TRBD1 covers 9 bases. The germline V gene encodes CDR1 SEHNR and CDR2 FQNEAQ (reference sequence). The CDR3 consists of 16 residues. The V gene end was trimmed by 2 bases and the J gene end by 4 bases; junction bases not matched to a gene: 5.

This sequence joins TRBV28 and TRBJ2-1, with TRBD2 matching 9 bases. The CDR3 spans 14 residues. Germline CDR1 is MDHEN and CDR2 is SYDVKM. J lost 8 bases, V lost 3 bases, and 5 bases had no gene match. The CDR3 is CASSFRIAGDEQFF. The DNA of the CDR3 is TGTGCCAGCAGTTTTCGGATAGCGGGAGATGAGCAGTTCTTC. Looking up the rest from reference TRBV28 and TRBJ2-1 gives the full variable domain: DVKVTQSSRYLVKRTGEKVFLECVQDMDHENMFWYRQDPGLGLRLIYFSYDVKMKEKGDIPEGYSVSREKKERFSLILESASTNQTSMYLCASSFRIAGDEQFFGPGTRLTVL.

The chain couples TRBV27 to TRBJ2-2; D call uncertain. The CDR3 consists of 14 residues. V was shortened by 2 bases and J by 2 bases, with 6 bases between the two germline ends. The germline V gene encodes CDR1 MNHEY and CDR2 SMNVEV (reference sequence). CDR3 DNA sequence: TGTGCCAGCAGTTTAGGCCAAAACACCGGGGAGCTGTTTTTT. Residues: CASSLGQNTGELFF.

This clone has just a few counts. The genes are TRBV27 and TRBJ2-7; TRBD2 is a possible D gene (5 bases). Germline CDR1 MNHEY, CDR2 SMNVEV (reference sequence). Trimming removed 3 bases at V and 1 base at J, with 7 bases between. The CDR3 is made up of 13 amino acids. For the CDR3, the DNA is TGTGCCAGCAGTTTTAGCGAATCCTACGAGCAGTACTTC. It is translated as CASSFSESYEQYF.

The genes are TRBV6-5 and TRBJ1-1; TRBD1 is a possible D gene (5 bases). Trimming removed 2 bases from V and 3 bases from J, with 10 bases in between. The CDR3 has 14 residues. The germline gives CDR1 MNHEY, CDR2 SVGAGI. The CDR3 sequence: CASSYTGGYTEAFF. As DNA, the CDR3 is TGTGCCAGCAGTTACACCGGGGGGTACACTGAAGCTTTCTTT.

CDR3 bases: TGTGCCAGCAGTGTGGAACAGGTTCCCACAGATACGCAGTATTTT. Translated, it gives CASSVEQVPTDTQYF. This chain joins TRBV2 and TRBJ2-3; possibly TRBD1 for D (5 bases). Germline V gene sequence: CDR1 SNHLY, CDR2 FYNNEI. The V and J ends lost 4 bases and 2 bases respectively, with 13 bases between them. The CDR3 contains 15 residues.

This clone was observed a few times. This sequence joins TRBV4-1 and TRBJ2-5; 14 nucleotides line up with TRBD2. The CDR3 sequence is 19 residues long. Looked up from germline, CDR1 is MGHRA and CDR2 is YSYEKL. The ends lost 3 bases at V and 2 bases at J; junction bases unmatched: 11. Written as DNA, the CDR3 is TGCGCCAGCAGCCATCCCGGACTAGCGGGGGGACCATTACAAGAGACCCAGTACTTC. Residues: CASSHPGLAGGPLQETQYF.

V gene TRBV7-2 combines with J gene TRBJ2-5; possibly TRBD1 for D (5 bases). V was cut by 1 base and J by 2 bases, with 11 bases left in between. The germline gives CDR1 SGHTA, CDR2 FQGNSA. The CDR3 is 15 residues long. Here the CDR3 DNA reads TGTGCCAGCAGCTTAGGTCGCAGGGAACAAGAGACCCAGTACTTC. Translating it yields CASSLGRREQETQYF.

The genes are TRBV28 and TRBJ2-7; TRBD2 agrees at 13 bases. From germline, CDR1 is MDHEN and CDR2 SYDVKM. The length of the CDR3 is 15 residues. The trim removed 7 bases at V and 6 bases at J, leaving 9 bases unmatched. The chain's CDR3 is CASTLGLAGAREQYF. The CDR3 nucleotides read TGTGCCAGCACCCTCGGACTAGCGGGAGCTCGCGAGCAGTACTTC.

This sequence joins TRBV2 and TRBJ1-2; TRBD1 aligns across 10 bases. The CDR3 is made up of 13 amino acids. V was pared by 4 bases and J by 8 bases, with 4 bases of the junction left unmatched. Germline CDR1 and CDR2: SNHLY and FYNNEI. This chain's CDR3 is CASSGQGAQGYTF. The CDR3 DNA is TGTGCCAGCAGTGGACAGGGGGCGCAGGGCTACACCTTC.

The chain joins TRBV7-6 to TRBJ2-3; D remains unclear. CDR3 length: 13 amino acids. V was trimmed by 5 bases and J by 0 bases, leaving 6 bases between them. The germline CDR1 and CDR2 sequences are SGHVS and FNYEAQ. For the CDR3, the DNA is TGTGCCAGCAGCGTTCCTAGCACAGATACGCAGTATTTT. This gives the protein CASSVPSTDTQYF.

CDR3 nucleotides: TGTGCCAGCAGTTTAGGGCGGGGCTACGAGCAGTACTTC. This gives the protein CASSLGRGYEQYF. V gene TRBV28 combines with J gene TRBJ2-7; a possible D gene is TRBD2 (6 bases). The germline CDR1 and CDR2 sequences are MDHEN and SYDVKM. Trimming left V 2 bases short and J 3 bases short, with 8 bases between. This CDR3 contains 13 residues.

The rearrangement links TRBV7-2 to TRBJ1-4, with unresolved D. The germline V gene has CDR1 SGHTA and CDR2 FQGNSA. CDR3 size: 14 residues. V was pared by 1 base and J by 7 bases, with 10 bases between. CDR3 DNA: TGTGCCAGCAGCTTAGGGGGAGATGGTGAAAAACTGTTTTTT. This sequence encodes CASSLGGDGEKLFF.

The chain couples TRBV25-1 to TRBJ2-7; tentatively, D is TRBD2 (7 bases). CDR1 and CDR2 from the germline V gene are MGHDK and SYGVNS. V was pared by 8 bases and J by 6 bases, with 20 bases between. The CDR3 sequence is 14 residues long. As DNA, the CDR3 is TGTGCCAGCGGGGGGGCCGGGGGCGGTGGCGAGCAGTACTTC. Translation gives CASGGAGGGGEQYF.

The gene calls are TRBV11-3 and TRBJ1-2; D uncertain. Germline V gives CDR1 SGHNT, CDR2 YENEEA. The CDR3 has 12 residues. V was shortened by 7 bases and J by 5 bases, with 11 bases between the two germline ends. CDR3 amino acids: CASTPGRYGYTF. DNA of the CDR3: TGTGCCAGCACCCCGGGAAGGTATGGCTACACCTTC.

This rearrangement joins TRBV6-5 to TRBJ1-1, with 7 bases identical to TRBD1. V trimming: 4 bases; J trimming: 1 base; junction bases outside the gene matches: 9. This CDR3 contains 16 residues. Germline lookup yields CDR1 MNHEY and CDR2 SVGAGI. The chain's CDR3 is CASSSIPRTGNTEAFF. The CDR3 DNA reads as TGTGCCAGCAGTTCCATCCCAAGGACAGGGAACACTGAAGCTTTCTTT.

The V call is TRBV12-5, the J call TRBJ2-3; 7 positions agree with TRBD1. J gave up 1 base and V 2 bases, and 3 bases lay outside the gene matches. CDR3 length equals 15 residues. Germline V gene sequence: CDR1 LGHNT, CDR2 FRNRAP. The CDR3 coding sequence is TGTGCTAGTGGTTTGTCCCAGGGGGGCACAGATACGCAGTATTTT. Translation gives CASGLSQGGTDTQYF.

For the CDR3, the DNA is TGTGCCAGCAGCTTGGGGACAGGTGGCTACACCTTC. This encodes CASSLGTGGYTF. The genes are TRBV13 and TRBJ1-2, with TRBD1 matching over 8 bases. Germline values: CDR1 PRHDT, CDR2 FYEKMQ (reference sequence). Trimming removed 3 bases from V and 7 bases from J; junction bases left unmatched: 1. The CDR3 runs 12 residues.